This passage covers 13 T cell receptor beta chains from one sample sequenced in a study of T cell changes during pregnancy in multiple sclerosis. The table came from immunoSEQ multiplex PCR; TCRdb's copy has only in-frame clones and leaves some out. The sample consists of tens of thousands of clones, 80% to 95% of them appearing once. This specimen was peripheral blood, taken after pregnancy. Receptors were obtained from a female donor in good health, enrolled as a control in a pregnancy study.

The V and J genes are TRBV25-1 and TRBJ1-1, with a possible D match to TRBD1 (6 bases). The CDR3 contains 16 residues. The V and J ends lost 1 base and 0 bases respectively, with 12 bases between them. Germline loops: CDR1 MGHDK, CDR2 SYGVNS. As DNA, the CDR3 is TGTGCCAGCAGTGAATCAGCCAGGGGTATGAACACTGAAGCTTTCTTT. It yields the protein CASSESARGMNTEAFF.

The chain carries TRBV29-1 and TRBJ1-1; no definite D call. The germline V gene has CDR1 SQVTM and CDR2 ANQGSEA. CDR3 length: 13 amino acids. V shed 7 bases and J shed 3 bases, with 15 bases lying between them. The CDR3 region has the DNA TGCAGCGCCAAGGGAGGGAAGGACACTGAAGCTTTCTTT. Amino acids: CSAKGGKDTEAFF.

The chain uses TRBV19 and TRBJ2-1; TRBD2 matches at 8 bases. The germline CDR1 and CDR2 sequences are LNHDA and SQIVND (reference sequence). Trimming took 6 bases from V and 7 from J; bases not matched to a gene: 5. The CDR3 is 13 residues long. CDR3 nucleotides: TGTGCCAGTAGGCTTACGGGGGGGAATGAGCAGTTCTTC. Translated: CASRLTGGNEQFF.

The V and J genes are TRBV2 and TRBJ1-4, with D possibly matching TRBD1 (5 bases). Trimming took off 6 bases at V and 8 bases at J, with 22 bases between the two ends. Germline V gene lookup returns CDR1 SNHLY and CDR2 FYNNEI. The CDR3 is 16 amino acids. The CDR3 here is CASSFGTGGGGEKLFF. Written as DNA, the CDR3 is TGTGCCAGCAGCTTTGGGACGGGTGGTGGGGGGGAAAAACTGTTTTTT.

J is TRBJ2-5 and V is TRBV7-8, with D possibly being TRBD2 (5 bases). Germline CDR1 is SGHVS and CDR2 is FQNEAQ. The CDR3 sequence is 15 residues long. Trimming removed 0 bases at V and 2 bases at J, with 10 bases between. The CDR3 DNA reads as TGTGCCAGCAGCTTAGCACTAGACTTTCAAGAGACCCAGTACTTC. Protein: CASSLALDFQETQYF.

This clone has only one observation. The chain carries TRBV28 and TRBJ1-2, with TRBD1 identical over 7 bases. Losses at the gene ends were 2 bases for V and 2 bases for J; bases not matched to a gene: 5. Germline CDR1 MDHEN, CDR2 SYDVKM. The CDR3 contains 15 residues. CDR3 coding DNA: TGTGCCAGCAGTTTAGAGGGGGCGGGGAACTATGGCTACACCTTC. It encodes CASSLEGAGNYGYTF.

This clone occurred once. The rearrangement joins TRBV5-5 to TRBJ1-2; no clear D gene. This CDR3 comprises 15 residues. The V end lost 2 bases, the J end lost 0 bases, and 11 bases lay between the germline ends. Germline V gives CDR1 SGHKS, CDR2 YYEKEE (reference sequence). The CDR3 sequence: CASSFGGETNYGYTF. CDR3 coding DNA: TGTGCCAGCAGCTTCGGCGGCGAGACTAACTATGGCTACACCTTC. Supplemented by reference TRBV5-5 and TRBJ1-2, the full variable domain reads DAGVTQSPTHLIKTRGQQVTLRCSPISGHKSVSWYQQVLGQGPQFIFQYYEKEERGRGNFPDRFSARQFPNYSSELNVNALLLGDSALYLCASSFGGETNYGYTFGSGTRLTVV.

The chain couples TRBV5-4 to TRBJ2-4; tentatively, D is TRBD2 (5 bases). Germline loops: CDR1 SGHNT, CDR2 YYREEE (reference sequence). The CDR3 has 15 amino acids. V lost 0 bases to trimming and J lost 1 base, with 8 bases between them. The CDR3 region is CASSLEGGAKNIQYF. Here the CDR3 DNA reads TGTGCCAGCAGCTTGGAGGGCGGGGCCAAAAACATTCAGTACTTC.

The gene calls are TRBV7-2 and TRBJ1-2; tentatively, D is TRBD1 (6 bases). Trimming took 0 bases from V and 6 from J, leaving 8 bases between them. The CDR3 totals 13 residues. CDR1 is SGHTA, CDR2 FQGNSA, per germline. As DNA, the CDR3 is TGTGCCAGCAGCTTAGCAACAGGGAATGGCTACACCTTC. Its translation: CASSLATGNGYTF.

The J gene is TRBJ2-7, the V gene TRBV7-9, with a possible D match to TRBD2 (6 bases). Between the trimmed V and J ends, which lost 6 bases and 2 bases, there was a span of 11 bases. Per the germline V gene, CDR1 is SEHNR and CDR2 is FQNEAQ (reference sequence). This CDR3 region has 13 residues. DNA of the CDR3: TGTGCCAGCAGTTTTAGCGGAGCCTACGAGCAGTACTTC. It yields the protein CASSFSGAYEQYF. Together with reference TRBV7-9 and TRBJ2-7, the CDR3 gives the full variable domain: DTGVSQNPRHKITKRGQNVTFRCDPISEHNRLYWYRQTLGQGPEFLTYFQNEAQLEKSRLLSDRFSAERPKGSFSTLEIQRTEQGDSAMYLCASSFSGAYEQYFGPGTRLTVT.

The chain joins TRBV5-4 to TRBJ2-7; D is possibly TRBD2 (6 bases). With 4 bases removed from V and 2 bases from J, the gap between germline ends came to 13 bases. CDR1 is SGHNT and CDR2 is YYREEE in the germline V gene (reference sequence). The CDR3 sequence is 14 residues long. CDR3 sequence reads: CASSGRTTTYEQYF. In DNA form, the CDR3 reads TGTGCCAGCAGCGGGAGGACGACCACCTACGAGCAGTACTTC. The full variable domain, rest sourced from reference TRBV5-4 and TRBJ2-7, is ETGVTQSPTHLIKTRGQQVTLRCSSQSGHNTVSWYQQALGQGPQFIFQYYREEENGRGNFPPRFSGLQFPNYSSELNVNALELDDSALYLCASSGRTTTYEQYFGPGTRLTVT.

This clone appeared a few times. This chain connects TRBV18 to TRBJ2-7; a weak D match, TRBD1 (7 bases). Germline loops: CDR1 KGHSH, CDR2 LQKENI. This CDR3 has 14 residues. V was pared by 3 bases and J by 7 bases, with 16 bases between. The CDR3 nucleotides are TGTGCCAGCTCACCCCTAGGGGCAGGGGGGGAGCAGTACTTC. As protein: CASSPLGAGGEQYF.

The CDR3 is CASSPPGQPYEQYF. CDR3 nucleotides: TGTGCCAGCAGCCCACCGGGACAGCCCTACGAGCAGTACTTC. The J gene is TRBJ2-7, the V gene TRBV7-2, with TRBD1 matching over 7 bases. Trimming cost V 5 bases and J 2 bases; bases outside gene matches: 6. Germline values: CDR1 SGHTA, CDR2 FQGNSA. The CDR3 is 14 amino acids.